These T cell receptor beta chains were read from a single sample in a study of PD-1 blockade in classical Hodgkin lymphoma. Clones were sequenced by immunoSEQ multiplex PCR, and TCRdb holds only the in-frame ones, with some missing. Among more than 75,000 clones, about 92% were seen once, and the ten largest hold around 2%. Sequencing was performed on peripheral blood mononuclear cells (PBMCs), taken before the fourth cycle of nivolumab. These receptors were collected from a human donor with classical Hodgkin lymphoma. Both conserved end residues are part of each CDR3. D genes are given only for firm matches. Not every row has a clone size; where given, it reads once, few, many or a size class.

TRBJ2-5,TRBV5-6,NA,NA,CASSTEVQDWGETQYF,TGTGCCAGCAGCACCGAAGTACAGGATTGGGGAGAGACCCAGTACTTC
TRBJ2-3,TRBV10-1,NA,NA,CASSASAYTDTQYF,TGCGCCAGCAGTGCCAGCGCCTACACAGATACGCAGTATTTT
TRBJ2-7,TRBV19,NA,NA,CASSIGHPPYEQYF,TGTGCCAGTAGTATTGGCCACCCACCCTACGAGCAGTACTTC
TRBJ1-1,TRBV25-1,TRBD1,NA,CASVVTGTTEAFF,TGTGCCAGTGTAGTGACAGGGACCACTGAAGCTTTCTTT
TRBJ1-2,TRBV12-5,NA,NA,CASGLGSGRRDTF,TGTGCTAGTGGTCTCGGATCGGGACGGCGGGACACCTTC
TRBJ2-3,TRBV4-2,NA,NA,CASSQEWGQRTDTQYF,TGTGCCAGCAGCCAAGAGTGGGGCCAGCGTACAGATACGCAGTATTTT
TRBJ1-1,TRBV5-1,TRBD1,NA,CASSSGTGGTEAFF,TGCGCCAGCAGCTCTGGGACAGGGGGCACTGAAGCTTTCTTT
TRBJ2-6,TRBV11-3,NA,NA,CASSLAAGDSGANVLTF,TGTGCCAGCAGCTTGGCCGCCGGGGACTCTGGGGCCAACGTCCTGACTTTC
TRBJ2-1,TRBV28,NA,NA,CASSLIRRGEQFF,TGTGCCAGCAGTTTAATCCGACGGGGTGAGCAGTTCTTC
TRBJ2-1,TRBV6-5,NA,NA,CASSYSVAITYNEQFF,TGTGCCAGCAGTTACTCGGTCGCGATCACCTACAATGAGCAGTTCTTC
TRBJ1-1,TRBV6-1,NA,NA,CASRDRYTEAFF,TGTGCCAGCAGGGACAGATACACTGAAGCTTTCTTT
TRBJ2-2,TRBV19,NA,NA,CASSIGGAGELFF,TGTGCCAGTAGTATAGGAGGGGCCGGGGAGCTGTTTTTT
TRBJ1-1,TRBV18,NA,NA,CASSPRWGMNTEAFF,TGTGCCAGCTCACCACGCTGGGGAATGAACACTGAAGCTTTCTTT
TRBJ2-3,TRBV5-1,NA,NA,CASSLRQGDTDTQYF,TGCGCCAGCAGCTTGCGGCAGGGAGACACGGATACGCAGTATTTT
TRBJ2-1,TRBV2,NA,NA,CAGNGARDEQFF,TGTGCCGGAAATGGGGCGAGGGATGAGCAGTTCTTC
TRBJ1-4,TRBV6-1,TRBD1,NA,CASSEWWGTGNEKLFF,TGTGCCAGCAGTGAATGGTGGGGGACAGGGAATGAAAAACTGTTTTTT
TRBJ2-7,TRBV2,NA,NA,CASSEGGHSRYF,TGTGCCAGCAGTGAAGGGGGACACAGTCGGTACTTC
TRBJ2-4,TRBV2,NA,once,CASSRDDNIQYF,TGTGCCAGCAGCCGGGACGATAACATTCAGTACTTC
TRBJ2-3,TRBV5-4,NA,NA,CASSTFGLRTADTQYF,TGTGCCAGCAGTACGTTTGGGTTAAGGACAGCAGATACGCAGTATTTT
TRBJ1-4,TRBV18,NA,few,CASSPSNPGGNEKLFF,TGTGCCAGCTCACCTTCGAACCCGGGGGGTAATGAAAAACTGTTTTTT
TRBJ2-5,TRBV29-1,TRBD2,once,CSGGVAGAETQYF,TGCAGCGGCGGGGTAGCGGGAGCAGAGACCCAGTACTTC
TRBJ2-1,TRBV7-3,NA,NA,CASSLDSGSSYNEQFF,TGTGCCAGCAGCTTAGACAGCGGAAGCTCCTACAATGAGCAGTTCTTC
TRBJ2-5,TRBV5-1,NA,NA,CASSKGFGGDQETQYF,TGCGCCAGCAGCAAGGGGTTTGGGGGAGACCAAGAGACCCAGTACTTC
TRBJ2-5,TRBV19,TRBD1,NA,CASTSGTDIQETQYF,TGTGCCAGTACCTCCGGGACAGATATCCAAGAGACCCAGTACTTC
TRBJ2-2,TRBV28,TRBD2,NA,CASSQLAGGYGTGELFF,TGTGCCAGCAGTCAACTAGCGGGAGGATACGGCACCGGGGAGCTGTTTTTT
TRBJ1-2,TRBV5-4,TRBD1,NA,CASSLAGTGPGYTF,TGTGCCAGCAGCTTGGCCGGGACAGGCCCTGGCTACACCTTC
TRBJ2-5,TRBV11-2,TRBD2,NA,CASSPGTSGSQETQYF,TGTGCCAGCAGCCCAGGGACTAGCGGGTCACAAGAGACCCAGTACTTC
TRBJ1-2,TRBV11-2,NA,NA,CASSLYRDHGYTF,TGTGCCAGCAGCTTATACAGGGACCATGGCTACACCTTC
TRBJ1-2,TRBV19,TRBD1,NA,CASSRDREMGYGYTF,TGTGCCAGTAGTCGGGACAGGGAAATGGGGTATGGCTACACCTTC
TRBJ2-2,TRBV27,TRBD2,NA,CASSFTGAGGPFGELFF,TGTGCCAGCAGTTTCACCGGGGCGGGAGGGCCCTTCGGGGAGCTGTTTTTT
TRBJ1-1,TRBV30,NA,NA,CARGDGGAEAFF,TGTGCCCGGGGGGACGGCGGGGCTGAAGCTTTCTTT
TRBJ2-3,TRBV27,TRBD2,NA,CASSLWGTSGRTSTDTQYF,TGTGCCAGCAGTTTGTGGGGGACTAGCGGGAGGACTAGCACAGATACGCAGTATTTT
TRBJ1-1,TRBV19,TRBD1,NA,CASSDRTGAQNTEAFF,TGTGCCAGTAGTGATCGGACAGGGGCCCAGAACACTGAAGCTTTCTTT
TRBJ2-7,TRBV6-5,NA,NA,CASSSRTPYEQYF,TGTGCCAGCAGCTCACGAACCCCCTACGAGCAGTACTTC
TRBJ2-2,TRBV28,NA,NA,CASSLGGANTGELFF,TGTGCCAGCAGTTTAGGCGGGGCGAACACCGGGGAGCTGTTTTTT
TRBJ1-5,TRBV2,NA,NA,CASSSGVRNQPQHF,TGTGCCAGCAGCTCCGGGGTACGCAATCAGCCCCAGCATTTT
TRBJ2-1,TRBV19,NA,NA,CASSARRGGEQFF,TGTGCCAGTAGTGCCCGGCGGGGTGGTGAGCAGTTCTTC
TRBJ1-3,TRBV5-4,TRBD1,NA,CASSLDGTGGYSGNTIYF,TGTGCCAGCAGCTTGGACGGGACAGGGGGCTACTCTGGAAACACCATATATTTT
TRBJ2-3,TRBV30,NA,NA,CAWSPGRRTDTQYF,TGTGCCTGGAGCCCGGGGCGCCGCACAGATACGCAGTATTTT
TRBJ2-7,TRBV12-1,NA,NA,CASSFACCGKESYEQYF,TGTGCCAGCAGCTTTGCGTGTTGTGGGAAGGAATCCTACGAGCAGTACTTC
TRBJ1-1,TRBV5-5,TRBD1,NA,CASSHTGTGGNTEAFF,TGTGCCAGCAGTCACACCGGGACAGGGGGGAACACTGAAGCTTTCTTT
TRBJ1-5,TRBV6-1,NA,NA,CASRRDSYENQPQHF,TGTGCCAGCAGGAGGGACTCCTATGAAAATCAGCCCCAGCATTTT
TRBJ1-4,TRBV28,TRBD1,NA,CASSPPGQGSEKLFF,TGTGCCAGCAGTCCGCCGGGACAGGGGTCTGAAAAACTGTTTTTT
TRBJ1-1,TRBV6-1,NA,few,CASSDQSGSNTEAFF,TGTGCCAGCAGTGACCAGTCAGGGTCGAACACTGAAGCTTTCTTT
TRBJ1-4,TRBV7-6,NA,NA,CASSKRNEKLFF,TGTGCCAGCAGCAAGAGGAATGAAAAACTGTTTTTT
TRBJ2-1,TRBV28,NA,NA,CASSLSLGGTYNEQFF,TGTGCCAGCAGTTTAAGTCTCGGGGGAACCTACAATGAGCAGTTCTTC
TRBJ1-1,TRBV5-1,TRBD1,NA,CASRKDRATEAFF,TGCGCCAGCAGAAAAGACAGGGCCACTGAAGCTTTCTTT
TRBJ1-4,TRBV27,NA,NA,CASSPKSVFEKLFF,TGTGCCAGCAGTCCCAAGAGCGTATTTGAAAAACTGTTTTTT
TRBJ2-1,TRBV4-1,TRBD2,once,CASSQAGLANERSSYNEQFF,TGCGCCAGCAGCCAAGCGGGACTAGCCAACGAGAGGAGCTCCTACAATGAGCAGTTCTTC
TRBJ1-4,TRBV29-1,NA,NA,CSVVPLQANRGEKLFF,TGCAGCGTTGTCCCATTACAGGCCAACCGAGGTGAAAAACTGTTTTTT
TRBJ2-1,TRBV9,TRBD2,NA,CASSAVLAGDNEQFF,TGTGCCAGCAGCGCCGTACTAGCGGGTGACAATGAGCAGTTCTTC
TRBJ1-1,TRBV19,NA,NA,CASSVGAFTEAFF,TGTGCCAGTAGCGTGGGGGCGTTCACTGAAGCTTTCTTT
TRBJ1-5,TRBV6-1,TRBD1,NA,CASSPDTGGGQPQHF,TGTGCCAGCAGTCCGGATACAGGGGGTGGACAGCCCCAGCATTTT
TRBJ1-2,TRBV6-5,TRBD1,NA,CASRQTGVHGYTF,TGTGCCAGCAGACAGACAGGGGTTCATGGCTACACCTTC
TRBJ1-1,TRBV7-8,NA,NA,CASSLRSRTEAFF,TGTGCCAGCAGCTTACGGTCGAGAACTGAAGCTTTCTTT
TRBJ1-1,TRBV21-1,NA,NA,CASSKPGSAGRVNTEAFF,TGTGCCAGCAGCAAGCCCGGGTCCGCGGGGAGGGTGAACACTGAAGCTTTCTTT
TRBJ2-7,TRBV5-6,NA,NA,CASRGGDYEQYF,TGTGCCAGCAGGGGAGGTGACTACGAGCAGTACTTC
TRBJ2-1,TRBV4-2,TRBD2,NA,CASSQEMGLAGYNEQFF,TGTGCCAGCAGCCAAGAAATGGGGTTAGCGGGGTACAATGAGCAGTTCTTC
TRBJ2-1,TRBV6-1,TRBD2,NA,CASIFSGTEQFF,TGTGCCAGCATTTTCAGCGGGACCGAGCAGTTCTTC